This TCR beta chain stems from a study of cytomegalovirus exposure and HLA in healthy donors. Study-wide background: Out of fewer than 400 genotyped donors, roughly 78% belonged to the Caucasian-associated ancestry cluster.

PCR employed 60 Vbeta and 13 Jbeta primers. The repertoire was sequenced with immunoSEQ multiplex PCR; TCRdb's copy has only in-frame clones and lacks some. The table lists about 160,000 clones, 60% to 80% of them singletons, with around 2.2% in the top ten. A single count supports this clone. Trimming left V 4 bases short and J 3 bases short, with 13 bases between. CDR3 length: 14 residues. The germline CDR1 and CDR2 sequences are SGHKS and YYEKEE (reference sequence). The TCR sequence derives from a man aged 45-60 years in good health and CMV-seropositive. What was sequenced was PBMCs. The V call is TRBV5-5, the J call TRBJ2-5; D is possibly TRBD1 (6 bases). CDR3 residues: CASSGGQREETQYF. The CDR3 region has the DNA TGTGCCAGCAGCGGGGGACAAAGAGAAGAGACCCAGTACTTC.